This entry lists 32 T cell receptor beta chains sequenced from one sample in a study of early T cells in non-severe SARS-CoV-2 infection. Each CDR3 protein is one row after TCRdb ran MiXCR on the 5' RACE reads. Of 61,000 or so distinct CDR3 sequences in the sample, 9.5% to 15% are singletons; the top ten hold roughly 1.2%. The specimen was whole blood, collected at baseline. These receptors came from an adult who was a healthcare worker with PCR-confirmed SARS-CoV-2 infection or an uninfected control (not recorded which). The donor label of this sample is uncertain.

J is TRBJ2-5 and V is TRBV3-1; perhaps TRBD2 as D (6 bases). There are 13 residues in the CDR3. From germline, CDR1 is LGHDT and CDR2 YNNKEL (reference sequence). V dropped 4 bases and J dropped 12 bases, with 18 bases sitting between them. The CDR3 nucleotides read TGTGCCAGCAGCCGCGGGGATGATAGTGAGAAGTACTTC. It codes for CASSRGDDSEKYF.

This chain connects TRBV10-1 to TRBJ2-5; 11 nucleotides match TRBD2. The V and J ends lost 9 bases and 2 bases, in that order; junction bases with no gene match: 2. There are 13 residues in the CDR3. Germline V gives CDR1 WNHNN, CDR2 SYGVQD (reference sequence). Here the CDR3 reads CASSGGEQETQYF. As DNA, the CDR3 is TGCGCCAGTAGCGGGGGGGAACAAGAGACCCAGTACTTC.

V gene TRBV11-2 combines with J gene TRBJ2-2; D is uncertain. Germline assignment: CDR1 SGHAT and CDR2 FQNNGV. This CDR3 comprises 13 residues. Trimming pared 7 bases from V and 7 bases from J, leaving 13 bases between. The CDR3 is CASTPRQVGELFF. DNA of the CDR3: TGTGCCAGCACCCCTAGACAAGTCGGGGAGCTGTTTTTT.

Many counts were recorded for this clonotype. The rearrangement uses TRBV11-2 and TRBJ2-2, with a tentative D call TRBD1 (5 bases). The CDR3 has 14 amino acids. Per the germline V gene, CDR1 is SGHAT and CDR2 is FQNNGV. V gave up 1 base and J gave up 6 bases, with 9 bases separating them. In DNA, the CDR3 is TGTGCCAGCAGCTTAGTAAAGGGGCCCGGGGAGCTGTTTTTT. This sequence encodes CASSLVKGPGELFF. The full variable domain, its missing parts supplied by reference TRBV11-2 and TRBJ2-2, is EAGVAQSPRYKIIEKRQSVAFWCNPISGHATLYWYQQILGQGPKLLIQFQNNGVVDDSQLPKDRFSAERLKGVDSTLKIQPAKLEDSAVYLCASSLVKGPGELFFGEGSRLTVL.

V usage is TRBV7-9 and J usage is TRBJ2-1; TRBD2 matches 11 bases. V dropped 4 bases and J dropped 9; count of bases not matched to a gene: 11. The CDR3 runs to 16 residues. Germline CDR1 and CDR2: SEHNR and FQNEAQ (reference sequence). The DNA for the CDR3 is TGTGCCAGCAGCTCCCCACTAGCGGGGGCCGCTCGTGAGCAGTTCTTC. Protein sequence: CASSSPLAGAAREQFF.

V is TRBV10-3 and J is TRBJ2-7; 11 bases match TRBD1. This CDR3 region has 15 residues. Germline values: CDR1 ENHRY, CDR2 SYGVKD. With V trimmed by 4 bases and J by 2 bases, 4 bases remained unmatched. The CDR3 is CAISVGTGGAYEQYV. The CDR3 DNA reads TGTGCCATCAGTGTTGGGACAGGGGGAGCCTACGAGCAGTACGTC.

This clonotype was found a few times. This rearrangement joins TRBV20-1 to TRBJ2-5, with no clear D. CDR3 length: 12 residues. Looked up from germline, CDR1 is DFQATT and CDR2 is SNEGSKA (reference sequence). V lost 1 base and J 2 bases, leaving 5 bases between the germline ends. CDR3: CSARVAQETQYF. CDR3 sequence (DNA): TGCAGTGCTAGAGTAGCACAAGAGACCCAGTACTTC.

The table lists this clonotype with a few counts. The chain joins TRBV18 to TRBJ1-1, with D perhaps matching TRBD1 (5 bases). V dropped 3 bases and J dropped 0 bases, with 14 bases sitting between them. This CDR3 contains 16 residues. CDR1 is KGHSH and CDR2 is LQKENI in the germline V gene. CDR3 amino acids: CASSPLDGGMNTEAFF. For the CDR3, the DNA is TGTGCCAGCTCACCCCTGGACGGGGGAATGAACACTGAAGCTTTCTTT.

The rearrangement links TRBV6-1 to TRBJ2-7; TRBD1 agrees at 11 bases. The CDR3 runs to 16 residues. Germline V gene lookup returns CDR1 MNHNS and CDR2 SASEGT. CDR3 DNA sequence: TGTGTCAGCACAGGAGCGGCCATCGGACAGGGGGCCGAGCAGTACGTC. Its translation is CVSTGAAIGQGAEQYV.

Ten or more counts support this clonotype. The chain combines TRBV6-5 with TRBJ2-1; TRBD1 might be the D (5 bases). This CDR3 contains 13 residues. The V and J ends lost 7 bases and 8 bases respectively, with 15 bases between them. Germline CDR1 is MNHEY and CDR2 is SVGAGI. CDR3 DNA: TGTGCCAGCACCCAGGGAAGAATGTATGAGCAGTTCTTC. Its translation is CASTQGRMYEQFF.

The rearrangement links TRBV5-1 to TRBJ1-2, with a possible D match to TRBD1 (6 bases). Germline assignment: CDR1 SGHRS and CDR2 YFSETQ. CDR3 length: 13 residues. The V gene lost 7 bases and the J gene lost 6 bases, with 16 bases spanning the gap. DNA of the CDR3: TGCGCCAGCCGGGGGGCTTTGAACAATGGCTACACCTTC. This codes for CASRGALNNGYTF.

This clonotype came up a few times. The gene calls are TRBV21-1 and TRBJ2-5; whether TRBD2, the table's D call, matches the DNA was not checked. TRBV21-1 is assigned pseudogene status. This CDR3 is built from 13 residues. This CDR3 reads CASSYGTEETQYF. The DNA of the CDR3 is TGTGCCAGCAGCTACGGGACTGAAGAGACCCAGTACTTC.

There are a few counts of this clonotype. The V and J genes are TRBV7-2 and TRBJ2-5; D is possibly TRBD1 (6 bases). CDR3 size: 11 residues. CDR1 is SGHTA and CDR2 is FQGNSA in the germline V gene. Trimming stripped 1 base from V and 11 bases from J, with 8 bases between. As DNA, the CDR3 is TGTGCCAGCAGCTTAGGGGACAAACAGTACTTC. This translates into CASSLGDKQYF. Full variable domain (remainder filled in from reference TRBV7-2 and TRBJ2-5): GAGVSQSPSNKVTEKGKDVELRCDPISGHTALYWYRQSLGQGLEFLIYFQGNSAPDKSGLPSDRFSAERTGGSVSTLTIQRTQQEDSAVYLCASSLGDKQYFGPGTRLLVL.

This clonotype was seen a few times. The V gene is TRBV7-2, the J gene TRBJ2-1; unclear D gene. The CDR3 is 14 amino acids. Trimming stripped 5 bases from V and 0 bases from J, with 8 bases between. Germline V lookup: CDR1 SGHTA, CDR2 FQGNSA. CDR3 sequence reads: CASSQRNSYNEQFF. The CDR3 DNA reads as TGTGCCAGCAGCCAACGCAACTCCTACAATGAGCAGTTCTTC.

This chain joins TRBV6-5 and TRBJ2-3; 10 bases are a match to TRBD2. The CDR3 has 14 residues. Trimming took 10 bases from V and 0 from J; bases not matched to a gene: 4. Germline CDR1 is MNHEY and CDR2 is SVGAGI. The CDR3 bases are TGTGCCACAGAGCGGGGGGGAAGCACAGATACGCAGTATTTT. Translated, it gives CATERGGSTDTQYF.

This clonotype has only a few counts. The chain has TRBV7-2 and TRBJ2-2, with D perhaps matching TRBD2 (6 bases). The CDR3 is 16 residues long. V was pared by 1 base and J by 2 bases, with 11 bases between. Germline values: CDR1 SGHTA, CDR2 FQGNSA. In nucleotides, the CDR3 is TGTGCCAGCAGCTTAGGCGGGGTATATAACACCGGGGAGCTGTTTTTT. As protein: CASSLGGVYNTGELFF. Based on the CDR3 plus reference TRBV7-2 and TRBJ2-2, the full variable domain is GAGVSQSPSNKVTEKGKDVELRCDPISGHTALYWYRQSLGQGLEFLIYFQGNSAPDKSGLPSDRFSAERTGGSVSTLTIQRTQQEDSAVYLCASSLGGVYNTGELFFGEGSRLTVL.

This clonotype was counted between two and nine times. The rearrangement links TRBV5-5 to TRBJ1-2; D unclear. The CDR3 is 15 amino acids. V lost 0 bases and J 4 bases, leaving 13 bases between the germline ends. Germline values: CDR1 SGHKS, CDR2 YYEKEE (reference sequence). The CDR3 loop reads CASSLAPNMGYGYTF. In DNA form, the CDR3 reads TGTGCCAGCAGCTTGGCCCCTAACATGGGCTATGGCTACACCTTC.

J is TRBJ2-3 and V is TRBV28, with D possibly matching TRBD1 (6 bases). V lost 5 bases and J lost 6, with 15 bases in between. The V gene's germline CDR1 is MDHEN and CDR2 SYDVKM. CDR3 length: 14 residues. As DNA, the CDR3 is TGTGCCAGCAGTCGGGCAGGGGATGGTGATACGCAGTATTTT. It specifies CASSRAGDGDTQYF.

The CDR3 DNA is TGTGCCACGGAGACCCGGGACATTCAGTACTTC. This translates into CATETRDIQYF. The genes are TRBV19 and TRBJ2-4; no reliable D call. The ends were cut back, 10 bases at V and 8 bases at J, with 12 bases in the middle. The CDR3 runs to 11 residues. Per germline, CDR1 LNHDA and CDR2 SQIVND (reference sequence).

This chain connects TRBV6-4 to TRBJ1-5; no reliable D call. Trimming stripped 11 bases from V and 9 bases from J, with 14 bases between. CDR1 is MRHNA and CDR2 is SNTAGT in the germline V gene. The CDR3 has 11 residues. Written as DNA, the CDR3 is TGTGCCCCCCGCGTAGGGATGCCCCAGCATTTT. The encoded protein is CAPRVGMPQHF.

This clonotype was seen a few times. This chain links TRBV30 with TRBJ2-1; TRBD1 agrees at 7 bases. The CDR3 totals 14 residues. Germline values: CDR1 GTSNPN, CDR2 SVGIG (reference sequence). V lost 8 bases and J lost 2; bases outside the gene matches: 9. The CDR3 DNA reads TGTGCCGGATCCACAGGGGTAGCCTACAATGAGCAGTTCTTC. It is translated as CAGSTGVAYNEQFF.

In its sample, this clonotype was seen a few times. The gene calls are TRBV12-3 or TRBV12-4 and TRBJ2-7, with TRBD1 identical over 10 bases. J gave up 3 bases and V 5 bases, and 13 bases lay outside the gene matches. The CDR3 contains 17 residues. CDR3 bases: TGTGCCAGCAGTACCGGGACAGGGGATTCCCCACTCTACGAGCAGTACGTC. Protein: CASSTGTGDSPLYEQYV.

The chain recombines TRBV21-1 with TRBJ2-5. TRBV21-1 is classified as a pseudogene. The CDR3 covers 16 residues. CDR3 bases: TGTGCCAGCAGCAAAATGACGCTCAGGTCAGGAGAGACCCAGTACTTC. Translated, it gives CASSKMTLRSGETQYF.

In this sample, this clonotype turned up a few times. The chain carries TRBV11-2 and TRBJ1-1; 7 nucleotides align to TRBD1. V lost 6 bases to trimming and J lost 6 bases; unmatched junction nucleotides: 4. Germline V gives CDR1 SGHAT, CDR2 FQNNGV. The CDR3 totals 12 residues. The CDR3, as DNA: TGTGCCAGCAGTCCTCAGGGGGCTGAAGCTTTCTTT. Its translation: CASSPQGAEAFF.

This clonotype was detected a few times. This chain uses TRBV20-1 with TRBJ1-2, with a tentative D call TRBD1 (6 bases). Trimming shortened V by 0 bases and J by 5 bases, and 16 bases separated the two germline ends. CDR3 length: 15 residues. Germline loops: CDR1 DFQATT, CDR2 SNEGSKA (reference sequence). The CDR3 sequence is CSARDSGARLYGYTF. CDR3 DNA sequence: TGCAGTGCTAGAGATTCGGGGGCGCGACTTTATGGCTACACCTTC.

The chain joins TRBV12-3 or TRBV12-4 to TRBJ2-5; 8 bases align to TRBD1. The CDR3 is 13 residues long. Unmatched junction bases numbered 1, after V lost 5 bases and J lost 2 bases. This chain's CDR3 is CASSDRGQETQYF. The CDR3 DNA follows: TGTGCCAGCAGTGACAGGGGACAAGAGACCCAGTACTTC.

This clonotype has ten or more counts. The chain has TRBV25-1 and TRBJ2-1, with D maybe TRBD1 (5 bases). The V gene lost 1 base and the J gene lost 3 bases, with 13 bases spanning the gap. CDR1 is MGHDK, CDR2 SYGVNS, per germline. The CDR3 contains 16 residues. The CDR3 spells CASSESLGQGYNEQFF. DNA of the CDR3: TGTGCCAGCAGTGAATCTCTCGGGCAGGGCTACAATGAGCAGTTCTTC.

This clonotype was detected only a few times. The V gene is TRBV18, the J gene TRBJ2-1, with TRBD1 identical over 9 bases. Germline values: CDR1 KGHSH, CDR2 LQKENI. The CDR3 sequence is 18 residues long. V was clipped by 3 bases and J by 8 bases; unmatched bases: 17. This CDR3 reads CASSPRGPGTGNAYEQFF. CDR3 coding DNA: TGTGCCAGCTCACCGAGAGGACCCGGGACAGGGAATGCATATGAGCAGTTCTTC.

The chain uses TRBV7-9 and TRBJ2-1; 9 bases agree with TRBD2. This CDR3 contains 13 residues. The V gene end was trimmed by 5 bases and the J gene end by 9 bases; junction bases not matched to a gene: 5. Germline loops: CDR1 SEHNR, CDR2 FQNEAQ (reference sequence). The CDR3 reads CASSPTSGPEQFF. CDR3 nucleotide sequence: TGTGCCAGCAGCCCAACTAGCGGGCCTGAGCAGTTCTTC.

The V call is TRBV2, the J call TRBJ2-1; D remains unclear. Trimming removed 6 bases at V and 7 bases at J, with 10 bases between. The germline V gene has CDR1 SNHLY and CDR2 FYNNEI. The CDR3 length is 12 residues. The CDR3, as DNA: TGTGCCAGCAGGGTTTGGCAGAATGAGCAGTTCTTC. Residues: CASRVWQNEQFF.

This rearrangement joins TRBV19 to TRBJ1-4; D is ambiguous. Germline CDR1 is LNHDA and CDR2 is SQIVND (reference sequence). Trimming took 3 bases from V and 7 from J, leaving 9 bases between them. CDR3 length equals 13 residues. CDR3 sequence reads: CASSIRRPEKLFF. The CDR3 region has the DNA TGTGCCAGTAGTATCCGGCGGCCTGAAAAACTGTTTTTT.

This clonotype was observed a few times. J is TRBJ2-3 and V is TRBV12-3 or TRBV12-4, with D maybe TRBD2 (6 bases). The V end was cut by 1 base, the J end by 0 bases, with 11 bases between. The CDR3 is 16 residues long. The CDR3 sequence is CASSLGRGRSTDTQYF. The CDR3 bases are TGTGCCAGCAGTTTAGGGAGGGGCAGGAGCACAGATACGCAGTATTTT.